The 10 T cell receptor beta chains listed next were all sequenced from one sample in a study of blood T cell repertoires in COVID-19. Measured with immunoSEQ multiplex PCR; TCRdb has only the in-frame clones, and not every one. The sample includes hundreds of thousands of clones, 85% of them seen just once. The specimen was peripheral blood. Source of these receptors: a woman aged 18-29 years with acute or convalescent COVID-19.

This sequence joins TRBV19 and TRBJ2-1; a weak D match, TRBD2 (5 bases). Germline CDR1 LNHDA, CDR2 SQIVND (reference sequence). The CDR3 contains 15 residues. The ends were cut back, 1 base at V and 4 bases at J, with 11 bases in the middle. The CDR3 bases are TGTGCCAGTAGTATAGGTGGCCTAGCATACAATGAGCAGTTCTTC. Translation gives CASSIGGLAYNEQFF.

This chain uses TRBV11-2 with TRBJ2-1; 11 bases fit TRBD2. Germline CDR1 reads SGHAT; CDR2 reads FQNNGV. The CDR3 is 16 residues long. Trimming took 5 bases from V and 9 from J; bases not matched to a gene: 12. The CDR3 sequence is CASSILSGRGSIEQFF. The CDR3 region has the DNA TGTGCCAGCAGCATACTTAGCGGGAGGGGCTCTATTGAGCAGTTCTTC.

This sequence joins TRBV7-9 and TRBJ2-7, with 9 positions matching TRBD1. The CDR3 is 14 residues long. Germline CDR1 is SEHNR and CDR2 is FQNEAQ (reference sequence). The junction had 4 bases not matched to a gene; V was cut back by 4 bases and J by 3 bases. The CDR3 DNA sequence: TGTGCCAGCAGCTCGGGGGACAGGGACTACGAGCAGTACTTC. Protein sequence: CASSSGDRDYEQYF. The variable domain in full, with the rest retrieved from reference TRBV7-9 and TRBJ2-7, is DTGVSQNPRHKITKRGQNVTFRCDPISEHNRLYWYRQTLGQGPEFLTYFQNEAQLEKSRLLSDRFSAERPKGSFSTLEIQRTEQGDSAMYLCASSSGDRDYEQYFGPGTRLTVT.

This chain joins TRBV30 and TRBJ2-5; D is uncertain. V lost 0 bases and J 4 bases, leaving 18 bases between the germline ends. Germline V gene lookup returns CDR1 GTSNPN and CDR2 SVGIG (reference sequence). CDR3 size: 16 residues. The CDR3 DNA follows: TGTGCCTGGAGTGTCCCCCTCCGCTTGGCAAGAGAGACCCAGTACTTC. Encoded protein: CAWSVPLRLARETQYF.

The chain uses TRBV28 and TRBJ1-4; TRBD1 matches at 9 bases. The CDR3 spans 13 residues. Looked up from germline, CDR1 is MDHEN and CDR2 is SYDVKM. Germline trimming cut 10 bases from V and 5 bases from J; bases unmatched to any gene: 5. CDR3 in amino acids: CAITGGVNEKLFF. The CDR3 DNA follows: TGTGCCATCACAGGGGGCGTGAATGAAAAACTGTTTTTT.

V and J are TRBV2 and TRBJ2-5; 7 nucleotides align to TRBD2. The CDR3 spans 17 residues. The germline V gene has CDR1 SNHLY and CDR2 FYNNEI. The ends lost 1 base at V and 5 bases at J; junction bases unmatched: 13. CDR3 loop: CASSEGNRDYFSETQYF. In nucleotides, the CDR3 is TGTGCCAGCAGTGAAGGGAACCGGGACTACTTTTCGGAGACCCAGTACTTC.

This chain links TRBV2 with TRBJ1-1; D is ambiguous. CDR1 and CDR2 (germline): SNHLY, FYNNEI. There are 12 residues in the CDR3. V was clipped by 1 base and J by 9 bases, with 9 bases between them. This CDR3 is CASSEVREKAFF. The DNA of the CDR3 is TGTGCCAGCAGTGAAGTGCGAGAAAAAGCTTTCTTT.

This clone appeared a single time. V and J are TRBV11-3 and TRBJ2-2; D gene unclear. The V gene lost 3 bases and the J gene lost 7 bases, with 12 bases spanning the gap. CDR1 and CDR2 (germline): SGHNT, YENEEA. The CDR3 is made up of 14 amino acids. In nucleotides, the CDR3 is TGTGCCAGCAGCTTCGGAGTGGAACACGGGGAGCTGTTTTTT. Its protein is CASSFGVEHGELFF.

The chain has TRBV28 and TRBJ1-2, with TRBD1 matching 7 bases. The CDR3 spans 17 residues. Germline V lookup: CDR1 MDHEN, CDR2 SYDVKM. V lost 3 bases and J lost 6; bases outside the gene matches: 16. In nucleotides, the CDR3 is TGTGCCAGCAGTTTTCCCGGGACAAGACAGGGCATCGATGGCTACACCTTC. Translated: CASSFPGTRQGIDGYTF.

DNA of the CDR3: TGTGCCAGCAGCAAAAGGAACAGTAGCAATCAGCCCCAGCATTTT. This translates into CASSKRNSSNQPQHF. This sequence joins TRBV21-1 and TRBJ1-5; TRBD1 was called by the table and not checked on the DNA. TRBV21-1 is shown as a pseudogene. The CDR3 loop spans 15 amino acids.